The 5 T cell receptor beta chains listed next were all sequenced from one sample in a study of blood T cell repertoires in COVID-19. Profiling relied on immunoSEQ multiplex PCR, and the TCRdb table lists in-frame clones only, not all of them. The sample lists hundreds of thousands of clones; roughly 90% were seen once. Input material: PBMCs or T cells enriched from blood (not recorded which). These receptor sequences come from a woman aged 25 to 39 who had recovered from COVID-19.

The V call is TRBV12-5, the J call TRBJ1-2; 10 bases are shared with TRBD1. V shed 3 bases, J shed 6 bases, and the junction held 1 base outside the gene matches. Per the germline V gene, CDR1 is LGHNT and CDR2 is FRNRAP. The CDR3 is 13 amino acids. The CDR3 coding sequence is TGTGCTAGTGGTTTCGGGACAGGGGATGGCTACACCTTC. It translates to CASGFGTGDGYTF.

The rearrangement joins TRBV4-2 to TRBJ2-3; 8 nucleotides match TRBD2. V lost 0 bases, J lost 2 bases, and 7 bases stayed unmatched. CDR3 length: 17 amino acids. Germline-derived CDR1 and CDR2 are LGHNA and YNFKEQ. The CDR3 DNA reads TGTGCCAGCAGCCAAGACTGGTCGGGGGGGGCCACAGATACGCAGTATTTT. Residues: CASSQDWSGGATDTQYF.

V is TRBV10-3 and J is TRBJ1-1; 7 nucleotides line up with TRBD1. V dropped 3 bases and J dropped 5; count of bases not matched to a gene: 9. Germline-derived CDR1 and CDR2 are ENHRY and SYGVKD. CDR3 size: 15 residues. The CDR3 nucleotides read TGTGCCATCAGTGATATACAGACAGGGAGGACTGAAGCTTTCTTT. This sequence encodes CAISDIQTGRTEAFF.

The sample holds a few counts of this clone. The chain is built from TRBV7-9 and TRBJ1-5; no firm D call. The CDR3 has 13 residues. Germline V lookup: CDR1 SEHNR, CDR2 FQNEAQ (reference sequence). V lost 4 bases and J lost 5, with 9 bases in between. CDR3 nucleotides: TGTGCCAGCAGCTCAGACATTCATCAGCCCCAGCATTTT. It codes for CASSSDIHQPQHF.

The chain joins TRBV20-1 to TRBJ2-3, with D possibly TRBD1 on 5 matching bases. In germline, CDR1 is DFQATT, CDR2 SNEGSKA (reference sequence). This CDR3 comprises 10 residues. The V and J ends lost 7 bases and 10 bases respectively, with 12 bases between them. CDR3 DNA: TGCAGTGGGCGGACACATTCGCAGTATTTT. This sequence encodes CSGRTHSQYF.